The following is a T cell receptor beta chain sequence with its context. This specimen belongs to a study of shared T cell receptors in the human thymus. Generated by immunoSEQ multiplex PCR, the TCRdb table keeps only in-frame clones and is missing some. The sample includes 650,000 to 950,000 clones, 80% to 90% seen only once; the top ten take more than 0.008%. Germline V gene sequence: CDR1 LGHNT, CDR2 FRNRAP. V gave up 5 bases and J gave up 1 base, with 11 bases separating them. This CDR3 comprises 14 residues. Another study also made use of these data, one on human thymus T cells. From that study: Corrective surgery for congenital heart defects was being performed on the healthy Finnish infants who served as donors. Corrective heart surgery yielded the resections from which the thymus tissue came. Seemingly biased V and J gene usage marked thymic and blood repertoires.

V is TRBV12-5 and J is TRBJ1-1, with unresolved D. The sample comprised thymocytes. This clonotype was obtained from a girl under three years old with a congenital heart defect. CDR3 DNA sequence: TGTGCTAGTGGTCCGACAATGAGGAACACTGAAGCTTTCTTT. Its protein product is CASGPTMRNTEAFF.